The present entry profiles one T cell receptor beta chain with its context. Its antigen is not identified. This entry comes from a study of vaccination and CD4 T cells after COVID-19. The V gene's germline CDR1 is SEHNR and CDR2 FQNEAQ (reference sequence). V lost 5 bases to trimming and J lost 5 bases; unmatched junction nucleotides: 15. This CDR3 contains 17 residues. Cultured CD4+ T-cell DNA underwent Oncomine TCR Beta short-read sequencing. Using its own MiXCR run on the PCR reads, TCRdb lists one record per CDR3 protein. The table shows 20,000 to 25,000 distinct CDR3 sequences, with roughly two thirds occurring only once. Treatment meaning: roughly nine-day PBMC culture with coronavirus spike peptide pools or control peptides (ViraFEST assay).

This TCR was recovered from a human donor who received a COVID-19 vaccine. Sequencing was performed on CD4+ T cells from blood, cultured in vitro, taken after SARS-CoV-2 vaccination. The rearrangement joins TRBV7-9 to TRBJ2-5; 9 bases are a match to TRBD1. The CDR3 region is CASSRRPGTGNLETQYF. The CDR3 DNA follows: TGTGCCAGCAGCCGCCGTCCCGGGACAGGGAACCTGGAGACCCAGTACTTC.